A single count supports the clone carrying this T cell receptor (beta chain). These data belong to a study of ipilimumab plus nivolumab after autologous stem cell transplantation. Sequencing was performed with immunoSEQ multiplex PCR; in TCRdb, only in-frame clones are kept and a portion is missing. The sample records some 45,000 clones, about 88% being singletons. The CDR3 is 14 residues long. V lost 8 bases to trimming and J lost 0 bases, with 11 bases between them. CDR1 SNHLY and CDR2 FYNNEI come from the germline V gene. Specimen: PBMCs, collected in a trial of ipilimumab plus nivolumab as post-transplant consolidation. The receptor comes from a male donor with multiple myeloma. The chain recombines TRBV2 with TRBJ2-1, with D uncertain. This CDR3 reads CASRVAYSYNEQFF. The DNA for the CDR3 is TGTGCCAGCCGTGTAGCCTACTCCTACAATGAGCAGTTCTTC.